A single sample is the source of the 21 T cell receptor beta chains below, sequenced in a study of human T cells and chemical hapten exposure. Stated time point: patch test 1, 2 weeks after DPC sensitization. The treatment is: therapeutic diphenylcyclopropenone sensitization with weekly scalp DPC. Each CDR3 protein gets one entry after TCRdb re-called the RACE reads with MiXCR. This table holds 75,000 to 100,000 distinct CDR3 sequences, over 10% found once. Sequencing was performed on whole blood, taken in connection with sensitization to the hapten diphenylcyclopropenone (DPC). The receptors derive from a woman between 40 and 55 years old with alopecia areata. Some clones in this sample may be carry-over from other donors' samples.

This clonotype appeared many times. V gene TRBV9 combines with J gene TRBJ2-2; 9 bases match TRBD1. The CDR3 loop spans 16 amino acids. Losses at the gene ends were 3 bases for V and 5 bases for J; bases not matched to a gene: 8. Germline loops: CDR1 SGDLS, CDR2 YYNGEE. CDR3 DNA: TGTGCCAGCAGCGCTCGGTACAGGGGGCAAACCGGGGAGCTGTTTTTT. Its protein is CASSARYRGQTGELFF.

This clonotype has only a few counts. The chain is built from TRBV29-1 and TRBJ2-4; D is uncertain. V was clipped by 4 bases and J by 0 bases, with 7 bases between them. Germline V lookup: CDR1 SQVTM, CDR2 ANQGSEA. The CDR3 sequence is 13 residues long. CDR3 protein: CSVGQRAKNIQYF. The CDR3 nucleotides read TGCAGCGTTGGGCAGCGAGCCAAAAACATTCAGTACTTC.

This clonotype occurred a few times. The V gene is TRBV6-6, the J gene TRBJ1-5; tentative D call: TRBD1 (5 bases). This CDR3 region has 18 residues. V dropped 2 bases and J dropped 3 bases, with 20 bases sitting between them. Germline CDR1 and CDR2: MNHNY and SVGAGI (reference sequence). This CDR3 is CASSYRAPGQGINQPQHF. DNA for the CDR3: TGTGCCAGCAGTTACAGGGCCCCAGGGCAAGGTATCAATCAGCCCCAGCATTTT.

This clonotype was picked up many times. The J gene is TRBJ1-4, the V gene TRBV6-2 or TRBV6-3; the D gene is possibly TRBD1 (5 bases). V dropped 2 bases and J dropped 5 bases, with 12 bases sitting between them. CDR1 is MNHEY and CDR2 is SVGEGT in the germline V gene. This CDR3 comprises 15 residues. The CDR3 loop reads CASSYEPGTNEKLFF. In DNA, the CDR3 is TGTGCCAGCAGTTACGAACCCGGGACGAATGAAAAACTGTTTTTT.

The chain carries TRBV7-2 and TRBJ1-2, with D possibly being TRBD1 (6 bases). Between the trimmed V and J ends, which lost 1 base and 3 bases, there was a span of 12 bases. The germline CDR1 and CDR2 sequences are SGHTA and FQGNSA. The CDR3 length is 15 residues. CDR3 sequence (DNA): TGTGCCAGCAGCTTAGGAGGAGGGGGAGACTATGGCTACACCTTC. Protein: CASSLGGGGDYGYTF.

The rearrangement uses TRBV30 and TRBJ1-1, with D perhaps matching TRBD1 (5 bases). Germline V gene data show CDR1 as GTSNPN and CDR2 as SVGIG (reference sequence). The CDR3 loop spans 14 amino acids. V was cut by 0 bases and J by 6 bases, with 14 bases left in between. The CDR3 spells CAWSVGAGPAEAFF. The CDR3 coding sequence is TGTGCCTGGAGTGTAGGGGCAGGGCCCGCTGAAGCTTTCTTT.

This clonotype was counted a few times. J is TRBJ2-1 and V is TRBV12-3 or TRBV12-4, with TRBD2 as a possible D gene (6 bases). The CDR3 contains 14 residues. Trimming shortened V by 6 bases and J by 6 bases, and 15 bases separated the two germline ends. The DNA of the CDR3 is TGTGCCAGCAGCCCCGGGAGTAGCGTCAATGAGCAGTTCTTC. Residues: CASSPGSSVNEQFF.

The CDR3 region has the DNA TGCAGCGTTGCCTCCGGGACTAGCGCCTACGAGCAGTACTTC. Its protein product is CSVASGTSAYEQYF. The J gene is TRBJ2-7, the V gene TRBV29-1, with TRBD2 matching over 10 bases. J lost 2 bases, V lost 4 bases, and 5 bases had no gene match. CDR1 SQVTM and CDR2 ANQGSEA come from the germline V gene. CDR3 length: 14 amino acids.

In its sample, this clonotype was seen many times. This chain uses TRBV5-6 with TRBJ1-4; D possibly corresponds to TRBD1 (5 bases). Germline CDR1 is SGHDT and CDR2 is YYEEEE. The CDR3 covers 15 residues. V lost 3 bases and J lost 4, with 13 bases in between. CDR3 in amino acids: CASSSAGRVNEKLFF. The CDR3 DNA is TGTGCCAGCAGCTCGGCGGGACGGGTTAATGAAAAACTGTTTTTT.

This clonotype was seen only a few times. The chain couples TRBV7-9 to TRBJ2-3; TRBD2 aligns across 7 bases. The CDR3 totals 16 residues. Germline V gives CDR1 SEHNR, CDR2 FQNEAQ (reference sequence). The ends lost 7 bases at V and 0 bases at J; junction bases unmatched: 10. CDR3 in amino acids: CASTPRLAQSTDTQYF. Here the CDR3 DNA reads TGTGCCAGCACCCCTAGACTAGCACAGAGCACAGATACGCAGTATTTT.

This sequence joins TRBV15 and TRBJ2-3, with D possibly matching TRBD2 (6 bases). CDR3 length: 14 residues. Trimming stripped 0 bases from V and 10 bases from J, with 14 bases between. Germline-derived CDR1 and CDR2 are LNHNV and YYDKDF (reference sequence). CDR3 nucleotide sequence: TGTGCCACCAGCAGAGATTACGCCCGCGGGGCGCAGTATTTT. Encoded protein: CATSRDYARGAQYF.

The chain employs TRBV5-1 and TRBJ2-1; D not certain. Deletions cut 0 bases from V and 1 base from J, with 11 bases between. CDR1 and CDR2 from the germline V gene are SGHRS and YFSETQ. The CDR3 has 16 residues. CDR3 in amino acids: CASSLELGLSYNEQFF. CDR3 DNA: TGCGCCAGCAGCTTGGAACTGGGATTGTCCTACAATGAGCAGTTCTTC.

This clonotype has only a few counts. The rearrangement joins TRBV7-6 to TRBJ2-5; possibly TRBD1 or TRBD2 for D (6 bases each). In germline, CDR1 is SGHVS, CDR2 FNYEAQ. The CDR3 is 15 residues long. V lost 2 bases to trimming and J lost 3 bases, with 13 bases between them. CDR3 in amino acids: CASSLPGAGEETQYF. The CDR3 DNA is TGTGCCAGCAGCTTACCGGGGGCAGGGGAAGAGACCCAGTACTTC.

The table lists this clonotype with a few counts. The chain recombines TRBV9 with TRBJ2-5; D gene uncertain. The CDR3 spans 15 residues. V lost 1 base and J lost 5, with 15 bases in between. Germline V gene lookup returns CDR1 SGDLS and CDR2 YYNGEE. The CDR3 loop reads CASSVSAAKGETQYF. CDR3 nucleotide sequence: TGTGCCAGCAGCGTATCGGCCGCTAAAGGGGAGACCCAGTACTTC.

This clonotype was observed a few times. The chain carries TRBV15 and TRBJ1-4; TRBD1 matches at 7 bases. Trimming removed 2 bases from V and 7 bases from J; junction bases left unmatched: 10. Germline CDR1 reads LNHNV; CDR2 reads YYDKDF (reference sequence). This CDR3 spans 16 amino acids. The CDR3 loop is CATSRLSTTGTEKLFF. The CDR3 coding sequence is TGTGCCACCAGCAGACTCTCGACGACAGGGACTGAAAAACTGTTTTTT.

This clonotype was recorded many times. V gene TRBV18 combines with J gene TRBJ2-7; possible D gene TRBD1, 5 bases. This CDR3 has 15 amino acids. The germline V gene has CDR1 KGHSH and CDR2 LQKENI. V was clipped by 2 bases and J by 6 bases, with 17 bases between them. The CDR3 DNA sequence: TGTGCCAGCTCACCATCCAGGGATAGCTGGGGCGAGCAGTACTTC. It codes for CASSPSRDSWGEQYF.

CDR3 in amino acids: CSVGGVQPQHF. The CDR3, as DNA: TGCAGTGTAGGGGGGGTTCAGCCCCAGCATTTT. The gene calls are TRBV20-1 and TRBJ1-5; tentative D call: TRBD1 (6 bases). Germline V gene lookup returns CDR1 DFQATT and CDR2 SNEGSKA (reference sequence). The germline V and J ends were trimmed by 7 bases and 6 bases, with 10 bases remaining between them. This CDR3 has 11 residues.

This clonotype has at least ten counts. This chain links TRBV7-9 with TRBJ2-1; D is possibly TRBD2 (6 bases). Germline V gene sequence: CDR1 SEHNR, CDR2 FQNEAQ (reference sequence). The V end lost 2 bases, the J end lost 0 bases, and 8 bases lay between the germline ends. This CDR3 spans 15 amino acids. CDR3 residues: CASSLRGSSYNEQFF. CDR3 sequence (DNA): TGTGCCAGCAGCTTACGGGGGAGCTCCTACAATGAGCAGTTCTTC.

The V call is TRBV7-9, the J call TRBJ2-2; the D gene is possibly TRBD2 (6 bases). Germline V gives CDR1 SEHNR, CDR2 FQNEAQ (reference sequence). Trimming took 4 bases from V and 5 from J, leaving 14 bases between them. The CDR3 consists of 15 residues. DNA for the CDR3: TGTGCCAGCAGCTCGCCGGGACGGGGGACCGGGGAGCTGTTTTTT. It codes for CASSSPGRGTGELFF. Using reference TRBV7-9 and TRBJ2-2 for the parts outside the CDR3, the full variable domain is DTGVSQNPRHKITKRGQNVTFRCDPISEHNRLYWYRQTLGQGPEFLTYFQNEAQLEKSRLLSDRFSAERPKGSFSTLEIQRTEQGDSAMYLCASSSPGRGTGELFFGEGSRLTVL.

This sequence joins TRBV6-1 and TRBJ1-2; 7 positions agree with TRBD1. V lost 1 base, J lost 7 bases, and 6 bases stayed unmatched. The V gene's germline CDR1 is MNHNS and CDR2 SASEGT. The CDR3 covers 14 residues. CDR3 DNA: TGTGCCAGCAGTGAAGTCAGGGGGGGAGCTGGCTACACCTTC. Translating it yields CASSEVRGGAGYTF.

V gene TRBV28 combines with J gene TRBJ2-3; perhaps TRBD1 as D (5 bases). Germline CDR1 and CDR2: MDHEN and SYDVKM. The CDR3 covers 14 residues. The V end was cut by 6 bases, the J end by 6 bases, with 16 bases between. CDR3 residues: CASRGPPPRDTQYF. The CDR3, as DNA: TGTGCCAGCAGGGGGCCACCCCCGCGGGATACGCAGTATTTT. Looking up the rest from reference TRBV28 and TRBJ2-3 gives the full variable domain: DVKVTQSSRYLVKRTGEKVFLECVQDMDHENMFWYRQDPGLGLRLIYFSYDVKMKEKGDIPEGYSVSREKKERFSLILESASTNQTSMYLCASRGPPPRDTQYFGPGTRLTVL.